The source of this T cell receptor (beta chain) is a study of siplizumab effects on memory and regulatory T cells. General study results and limits: The apparent diversity of naive T cells exceeded that of memory cells, and naive T cells seemed to make a major contribution to the alloresponse.

This table comes from immunoSEQ multiplex PCR, and its TCRdb copy is limited to in-frame clones, with some not included. Among 100,000 or so clones, 85% to 95% were seen once, and the ten largest hold approximately 1.2%. The germline V gene has CDR1 LNHDA and CDR2 SQIVND (reference sequence). Trimming stripped 3 bases from V and 4 bases from J, with 10 bases between. The CDR3 contains 14 residues. Regarding this clone: Its antigen is as yet unknown.

The chain uses TRBV19 and TRBJ2-4; no firm D call. What was sequenced was non-Treg CD4+ T cells sorted from blood. The TCR was taken from a human donor in good health. CDR3: CASSMSRAKNIQYF. Here the CDR3 DNA reads TGTGCCAGTAGTATGAGTCGAGCAAAAAACATTCAGTACTTC.